This T cell receptor beta chain comes out of a study of CD8 T cells in Susac syndrome. The RNA, about 0.45 to 1 ug, was put through reverse transcription using random hexamers. TCRdb reanalysed the immunoSEQ multiplex PCR reads using MiXCR and keeps one entry per CDR3 protein. The profile shows under 200,000 distinct CDR3 sequences, around 93% of them singletons. V lost 7 bases and J 2 bases, leaving 15 bases between the germline ends. Germline assignment: CDR1 SQVTM and CDR2 ANQGSEA. The CDR3 has 13 residues. This sequence joins TRBV29-1 and TRBJ2-7; no firm D call. The sequenced sample was CD4+ T cells from PBMCs. The source of this sequence is a human donor in good health. The DNA for the CDR3 is TGCAGCGCTGCTTCACAGATCCCCTACGAGCAGTACTTC. Encoded protein: CSAASQIPYEQYF.